The sequence of this TCR beta chain was determined in a study of T-cell memory formation after mild COVID-19 (dated by TCRdb to the early 2020s). For context, the study as a whole: TCR sequence clusters from the two donors were largely donor specific. Two young, previously healthy adult volunteers made up the cohort, one male and one female. Longitudinal TCRalpha and TCRbeta repertoire sequencing tracked T-cell clones expanding and contracting after mild COVID-19 in two donors.

PBMCs were isolated by Ficoll-Paque density gradient centrifugation. Sequencing instrument: Illumina NovaSeq 6000. Using 5'RACE with constant-segment primers, TCRalpha and TCRbeta cDNA libraries were constructed, with sample barcodes and unique molecular identifiers added in the process. Trizol reagent was used to extract RNA from every sample. Libraries were amplified in two PCR steps, with a second sample barcode and Illumina TruSeq adapters added in the second step. The libraries were sequenced on an Illumina NovaSeq using 2 x 150 bp paired-end reads. As for the original processing: Reads were demultiplexed and collapsed into UMI-guided consensus sequences with migec v1.2.7. Using mixcr v2.1.11, UMI consensuses were aligned to TRA and TRB V and J templates and then assembled into clonotypes. A clonotype was counted as expanded or contracted only when both edgeR and NoisET called the clonotype significant, with the noise models trained on biological replicates. For edgeR calls, the thresholds were a false discovery rate-adjusted p below 0.01 and a log2 fold-change of 1. As an exploratory analysis of dynamics, PCA with hierarchical clustering was applied to max-normalized trajectories of the 1000 most abundant clonotypes. Separately sequenced CD4+ and CD8+ repertoires were used to assign a CD4 or CD8 phenotype to each responding clone. The public reads were reprocessed in TCRdb via fastp at Q25 and MiXCR, keeping in-frame beta chains. A single entry per CDR3 protein holds the most common genes and DNA from its merged rows. What appears here as the V and J calls and clone size reflects TCRdb's work, not the paper's. This sample holds over 350,000 distinct CDR3 sequences; 15% to 20% were observed only once. Roughly a fifth of the sample goes to the ten largest clones.

In its sample, this clonotype was seen a few times. Its antigen is currently not known. No much larger clone exists at a distance of one base, and base qualities are not known. Its CDR3 holds 11 amino acids, cysteine through phenylalanine. The retained sequence is limited to the CDR3, 33 bases, with the frame set at the first base. V was cut back by 0 bases and J by 9 bases, leaving a gap of 3 bases between them. CDR1 and CDR2 (WNHNN, SYGVQD) derive from the germline V gene (reference sequence). What the authors observed across the whole study: Some responding clones were found in pre-infection memory, which suggests that pre-existing cross-reactive memory T cells took part in the SARS-CoV-2 response. Clones that contracted from day 15 to 85 showed balanced CD4/CD8 phenotypes, whereas a second wave of clones that expanded from day 15 to 37 leaned towards CD4+. SARS-CoV-2 specificity was not confirmed for the second-wave clones peaking on day 37. Contracting CD4+ clones appeared mostly in the CM and EM memory subsets, whereas CD8+ clones were enriched in EMRA. Only a couple of mild cases were covered by the study, and larger cohorts that include severe cases with pre-infection samples were considered necessary.

The origin of this receptor is a young man who had mild COVID-19 (a few samples of this study predate the infection). The sample titles of this study are shuffled in the database, so cell type and time point are left out; the donor was told from shared clones. The sequence is built from TRBV10-1 and TRBJ2-1; the D gene lacks a confident call. The specimen was PBMCs or a T cell subset sorted from them (not recorded which). CDR3 region: CASSESGEQFF. In nucleotides, the sequence is TGCGCCAGCAGTGAGTCGGGTGAGCAGTTCTTC.